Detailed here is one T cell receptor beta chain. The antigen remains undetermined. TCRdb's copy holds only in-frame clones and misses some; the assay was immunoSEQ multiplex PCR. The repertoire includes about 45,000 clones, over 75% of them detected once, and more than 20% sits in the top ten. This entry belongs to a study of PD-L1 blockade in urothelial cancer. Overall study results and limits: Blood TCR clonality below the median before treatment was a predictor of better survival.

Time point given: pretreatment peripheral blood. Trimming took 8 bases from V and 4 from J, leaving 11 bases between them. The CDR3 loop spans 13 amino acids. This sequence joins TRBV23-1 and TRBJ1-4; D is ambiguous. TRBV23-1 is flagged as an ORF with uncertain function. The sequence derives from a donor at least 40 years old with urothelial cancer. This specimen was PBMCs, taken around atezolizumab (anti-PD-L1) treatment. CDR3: CASGEGHNEKLFF. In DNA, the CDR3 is TGCGCCAGCGGCGAGGGCCATAATGAAAAACTGTTTTTT.